The entry below gives a single T cell receptor beta chain sequence along with its context. Libraries were prepared by immunoSEQ multiplex PCR; TCRdb keeps only in-frame clonotypes and omits some of them. The table includes 100,000 to 120,000 clones, roughly 85% detected once. The data stem from a study of control samples from healthy donors and cancer patients. This CDR3 is 14 amino acids long. J was trimmed by 6 bases and V by 4 bases; bases with no gene match: 4. Germline values: CDR1 SNHLY, CDR2 FYNNEI. The chain uses TRBV2 and TRBJ1-2, with TRBD1 matching over 11 bases. Sample: blood. This clonotype was obtained from a woman aged 50 to 60 in good health. Written as DNA, the CDR3 is TGTGCCAGCAGTGGGGGACAGGGGGTGGATGGCTACACCTTC. Its translation is CASSGGQGVDGYTF. The full variable domain, completed using reference TRBV2 and TRBJ1-2, is EPEVTQTPSHQVTQMGQEVILRCVPISNHLYFYWYRQILGQKVEFLVSFYNNEISEKSEIFDDQFSVERPDGSNFTLKIRSTKLEDSAMYFCASSGGQGVDGYTFGSGTRLTVV.